This T cell receptor (beta chain) was found in a study of blood T cells in healthy people across ages (dated by TCRdb to about 2015). About the investigation overall: In model experiments, template switching captured about one uniquely barcoded TCR beta cDNA molecule for every two T cells. To avoid experimental bias, donors of different ages were randomly spread across the sequencing lanes. The donors were divided into four age groups: young (average around 17 years), middle-aged (under 40), aged (around 67) and long-lived (nearly 85). Age-related changes in TCR beta repertoire diversity were measured in the study by deep sequencing normalized with unique cDNA molecular identifiers. For two donors (one aged 18 to 29 and one aged 80 or older), the study analyzed two additional independent replicas of 1 million unique cDNA reads from the same blood draw. What the study reported, not specific to this receptor: Bulk unsorted PBMC profiling prevented conclusive comparison of naive and antigen-experienced compartments. Observed TCR beta diversity per million T cells fell roughly linearly with age, and a significant reduction was already apparent by age around 40. Donor CMV infection status was unknown, potentially confounding age-related changes in expanded clonotypes. There was a strong correlation between observed TCR beta diversity and the percentage of naive T cells measured by flow cytometry. Compared with the aged group, more naive CD4+ T cells, fewer expanded clones and increased TCR diversity were shown by the long-lived group, suggesting age selection. Estimates of total diversity from one million sequenced T cells were regarded as lower bounds and underestimates.

Libraries were constructed by 5' RACE. Sequenced on an Illumina HiSeq 2500. A second about 7 to 12 cycle PCR used a sample-barcoded 5' primer and a J-beta primer mix. A template-switch 5' adaptor carrying 12 random nucleotides introduced a unique molecular identifier onto each TCR beta cDNA molecule. At least 3 million CDR3-containing paired-end reads were obtained from each sample. First-strand cDNA synthesis was performed from all RNA using the Mint cDNA synthesis kit, with priming by a TRBC-specific oligonucleotide. Following uracil-DNA glycosylase treatment, all cDNA underwent a first 18-cycle PCR with the universal primers M1SS and BC2_uni_R. Processing in the source paper ran as follows. Normalization of each sample was performed by random selection of 1 million high-quality reads, each carrying a distinct molecular identifier. Reads with shared molecular identifiers were discarded instead of being binned into consensus sequences. MiTCR, run with a Q25 quality threshold and the strictest error-elimination algorithm, handled CDR3 identification, clonotype clustering and error correction. A nonparametric unseen species model using Euler transformation provided a lower-bound estimate of total TCR beta diversity. The public reads were reanalyzed by TCRdb: fastp trimming at Q25, MiXCR alignment, in-frame beta chains only. Records with the same CDR3 protein are collapsed into one entry carrying the most frequent genes and DNA. The authors' filters were not applied to this entry. The sample profile shows over 1.5 million distinct CDR3 sequences; around 48% of them were found once. The top ten clones comprise 2.1% of the sample.

Donors were approximately 42 systemically healthy Caucasian individuals from Russia aged 6 to 90 years. Ten milliliters of peripheral blood were drawn from each donor into EDTA-treated Vacutainer tubes. Ficoll-Paque density-gradient centrifugation was used to isolate PBMCs, with at least 7 million per sample. Trizol reagent was used to extract total RNA from PBMCs, with at least 5.5 micrograms per sample. Naive CD45RAhigh/CD27high T cell percentages were measured by flow cytometry on a PBMC aliquot from every donor. As concerns this clonotype: The antigen it recognizes is unknown. Within one base of it there is no much larger clone, and no base qualities were kept.

Reading the germline V gene gives CDR1 ENHRY and CDR2 SYGVKD. V ends up 2 bases short and J 6 bases short, with an unmatched junction base count of 6. From cysteine to phenylalanine, the CDR3 is 15 amino acids long. Only the CDR3 portion is preserved as DNA: 45 bases, with reading frame beginning at the first base. The V and J genes are TRBV10-3 and TRBJ2-3; 9 central nucleotides agree with TRBD2. This receptor was taken from a woman between 35 and 50 years old in good health. Sequenced material: blood. The sequence in DNA is TGTGCCATCAGTGAGAGGGCGGGGGGGCCGGATACGCAGTATTTT. Translated, this gives CAISERAGGPDTQYF.